One T cell receptor (beta chain) is described in this entry. This entry is derived from a study of blood T cell repertoires in COVID-19. Source study methods: Amplification with reference gene primers provided the estimates of nucleated cell counts. Assay used: immunoSEQ multiplex PCR; TCRdb lists only in-frame clones, some missing. The V and J calls and clone size come from that table; D and trimming were worked out from the DNA. The sample shows around 220,000 clones, about 88% of them seen only once. The receptor was isolated from a woman in her thirties or forties who had recovered from COVID-19. Sequences were obtained from peripheral blood.

The CDR3 reads CASSLTGGYTF. The DNA of the CDR3 is TGTGCCAGCAGTTTAACAGGGGGCTACACCTTC. J is TRBJ1-2 and V is TRBV12-3 or TRBV12-4; maybe TRBD1 (6 bases). The CDR3 spans 11 residues. V dropped 2 bases and J dropped 8 bases, with 6 bases sitting between them.